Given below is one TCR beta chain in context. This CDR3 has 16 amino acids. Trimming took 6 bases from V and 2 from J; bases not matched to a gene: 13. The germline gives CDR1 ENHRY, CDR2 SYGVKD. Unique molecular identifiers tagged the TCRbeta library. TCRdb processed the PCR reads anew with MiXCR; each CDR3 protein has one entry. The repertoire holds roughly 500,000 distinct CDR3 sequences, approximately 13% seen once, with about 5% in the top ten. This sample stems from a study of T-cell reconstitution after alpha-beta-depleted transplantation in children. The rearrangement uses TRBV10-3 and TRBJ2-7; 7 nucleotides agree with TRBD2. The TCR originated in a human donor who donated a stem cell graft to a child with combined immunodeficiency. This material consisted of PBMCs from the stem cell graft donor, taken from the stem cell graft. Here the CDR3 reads CAIRDPLLAGAYEQYF. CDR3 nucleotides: TGTGCCATCAGGGACCCTCTTTTGGCGGGGGCCTACGAGCAGTACTTC.